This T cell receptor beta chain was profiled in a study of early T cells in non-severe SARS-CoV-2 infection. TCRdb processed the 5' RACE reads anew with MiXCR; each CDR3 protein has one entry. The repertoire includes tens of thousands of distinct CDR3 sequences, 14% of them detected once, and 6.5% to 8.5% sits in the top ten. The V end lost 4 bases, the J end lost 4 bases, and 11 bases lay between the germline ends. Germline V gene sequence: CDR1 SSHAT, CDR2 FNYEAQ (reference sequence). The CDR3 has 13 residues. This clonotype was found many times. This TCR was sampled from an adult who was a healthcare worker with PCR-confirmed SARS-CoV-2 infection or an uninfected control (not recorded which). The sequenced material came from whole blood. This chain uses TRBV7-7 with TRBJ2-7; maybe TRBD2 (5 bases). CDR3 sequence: CASSSGLSYEQYF. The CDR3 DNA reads TGTGCCAGCAGCTCCGGACTTTCTTACGAGCAGTACTTC.